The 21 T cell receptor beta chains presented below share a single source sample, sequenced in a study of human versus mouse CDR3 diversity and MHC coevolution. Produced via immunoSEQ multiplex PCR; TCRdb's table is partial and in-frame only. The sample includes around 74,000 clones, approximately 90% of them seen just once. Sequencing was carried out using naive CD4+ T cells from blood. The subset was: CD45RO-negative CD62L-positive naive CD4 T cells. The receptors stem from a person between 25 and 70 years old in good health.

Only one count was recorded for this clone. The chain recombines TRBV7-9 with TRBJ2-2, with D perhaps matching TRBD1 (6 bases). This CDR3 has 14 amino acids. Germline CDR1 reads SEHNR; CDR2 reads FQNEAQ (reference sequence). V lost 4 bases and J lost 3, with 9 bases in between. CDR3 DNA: TGTGCCAGCAGCTCCTCAGGGGACACCGGGGAGCTGTTTTTT. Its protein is CASSSSGDTGELFF.

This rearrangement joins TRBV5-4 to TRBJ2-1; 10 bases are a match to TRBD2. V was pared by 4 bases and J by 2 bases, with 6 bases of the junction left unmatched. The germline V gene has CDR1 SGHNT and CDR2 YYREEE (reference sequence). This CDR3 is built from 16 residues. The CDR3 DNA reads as TGTGCCAGCAGCATAAGCGGGAGGGTTGCCTACAATGAGCAGTTCTTC. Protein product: CASSISGRVAYNEQFF.

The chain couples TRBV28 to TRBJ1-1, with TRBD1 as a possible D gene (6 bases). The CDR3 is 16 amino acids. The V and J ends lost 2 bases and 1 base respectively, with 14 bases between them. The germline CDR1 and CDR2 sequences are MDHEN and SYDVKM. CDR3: CASSLAGAARNTEAFF. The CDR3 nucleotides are TGTGCCAGCAGTTTAGCGGGGGCGGCACGGAACACTGAAGCTTTCTTT.

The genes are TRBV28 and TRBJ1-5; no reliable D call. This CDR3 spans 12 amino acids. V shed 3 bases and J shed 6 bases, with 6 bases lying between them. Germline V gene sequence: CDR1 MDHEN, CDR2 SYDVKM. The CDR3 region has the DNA TGTGCCAGCAGTTTTATCAGTCAGCCCCAGCATTTT. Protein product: CASSFISQPQHF. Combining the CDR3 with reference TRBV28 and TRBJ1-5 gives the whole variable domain DVKVTQSSRYLVKRTGEKVFLECVQDMDHENMFWYRQDPGLGLRLIYFSYDVKMKEKGDIPEGYSVSREKKERFSLILESASTNQTSMYLCASSFISQPQHFGDGTRLSIL.

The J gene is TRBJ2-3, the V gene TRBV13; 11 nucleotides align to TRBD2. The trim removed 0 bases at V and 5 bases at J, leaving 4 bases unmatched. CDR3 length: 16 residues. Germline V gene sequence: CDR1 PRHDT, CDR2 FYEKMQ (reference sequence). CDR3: CASSLGGTSGEDTQYF. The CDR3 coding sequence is TGTGCCAGCAGCTTAGGTGGGACTAGCGGTGAAGATACGCAGTATTTT.

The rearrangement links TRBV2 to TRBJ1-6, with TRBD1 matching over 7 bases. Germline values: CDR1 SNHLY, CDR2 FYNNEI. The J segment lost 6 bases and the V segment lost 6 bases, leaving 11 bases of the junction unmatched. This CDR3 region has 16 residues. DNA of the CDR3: TGTGCCAGCAGGATTGACGGACAGGTAGTTAATTCACCCCTCCACTTT. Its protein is CASRIDGQVVNSPLHF.

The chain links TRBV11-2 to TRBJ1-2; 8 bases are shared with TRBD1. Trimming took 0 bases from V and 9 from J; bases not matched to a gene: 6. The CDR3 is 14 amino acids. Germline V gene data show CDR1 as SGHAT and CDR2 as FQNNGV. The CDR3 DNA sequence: TGTGCCAGCAGCTTAGACAGGACAGGGTTGAGCTACACCTTC. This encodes CASSLDRTGLSYTF.

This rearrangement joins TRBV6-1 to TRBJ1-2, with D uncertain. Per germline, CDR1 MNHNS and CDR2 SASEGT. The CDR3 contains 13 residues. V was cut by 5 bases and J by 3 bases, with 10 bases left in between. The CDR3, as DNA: TGTGCCAGCAGTTTGAGGGCGTACTATGGCTACACCTTC. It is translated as CASSLRAYYGYTF.

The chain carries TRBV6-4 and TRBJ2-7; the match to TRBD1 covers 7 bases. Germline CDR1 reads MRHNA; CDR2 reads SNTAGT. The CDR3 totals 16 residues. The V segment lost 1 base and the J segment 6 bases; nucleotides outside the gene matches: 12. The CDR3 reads CASSDYHRGVSLEQYF. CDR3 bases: TGTGCCAGCAGTGACTATCACAGGGGAGTTTCCCTCGAGCAGTACTTC.

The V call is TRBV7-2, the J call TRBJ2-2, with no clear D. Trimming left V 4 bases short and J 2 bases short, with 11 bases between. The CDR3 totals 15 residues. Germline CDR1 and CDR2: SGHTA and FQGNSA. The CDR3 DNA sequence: TGTGCCAGCAGCTACGCTACTCCTAACACCGGGGAGCTGTTTTTT. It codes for CASSYATPNTGELFF.

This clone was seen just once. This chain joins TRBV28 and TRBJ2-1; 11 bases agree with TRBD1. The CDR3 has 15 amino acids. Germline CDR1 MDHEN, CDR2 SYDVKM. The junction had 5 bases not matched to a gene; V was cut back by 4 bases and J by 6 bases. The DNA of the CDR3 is TGTGCCAGCAGTTCCGGACAGGGGGCAAGCAATGAGCAGTTCTTC. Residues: CASSSGQGASNEQFF. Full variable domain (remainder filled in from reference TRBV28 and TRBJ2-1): DVKVTQSSRYLVKRTGEKVFLECVQDMDHENMFWYRQDPGLGLRLIYFSYDVKMKEKGDIPEGYSVSREKKERFSLILESASTNQTSMYLCASSSGQGASNEQFFGPGTRLTVL.

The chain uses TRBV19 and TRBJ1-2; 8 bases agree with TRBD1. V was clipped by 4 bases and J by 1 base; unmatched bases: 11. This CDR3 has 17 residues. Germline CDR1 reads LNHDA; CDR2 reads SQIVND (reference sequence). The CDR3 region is CASSRRQGINLNYGYTF. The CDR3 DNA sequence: TGTGCCAGTAGTAGAAGACAGGGGATAAACCTTAACTATGGCTACACCTTC.

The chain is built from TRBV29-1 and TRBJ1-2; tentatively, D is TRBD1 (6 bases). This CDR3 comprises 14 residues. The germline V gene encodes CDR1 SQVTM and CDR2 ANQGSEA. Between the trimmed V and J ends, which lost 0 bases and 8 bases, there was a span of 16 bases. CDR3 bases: TGCAGCGTTGAAGATGGCGGGGGGGCGAGGGGCTACACCTTC. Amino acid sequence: CSVEDGGGARGYTF.

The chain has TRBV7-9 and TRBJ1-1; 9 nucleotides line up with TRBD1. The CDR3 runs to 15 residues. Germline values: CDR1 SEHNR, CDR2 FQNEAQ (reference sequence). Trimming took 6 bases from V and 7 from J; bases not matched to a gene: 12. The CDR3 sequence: CASRPLDRGLVEAFF. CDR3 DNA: TGTGCCAGCAGACCATTGGACAGGGGACTAGTTGAAGCTTTCTTT.

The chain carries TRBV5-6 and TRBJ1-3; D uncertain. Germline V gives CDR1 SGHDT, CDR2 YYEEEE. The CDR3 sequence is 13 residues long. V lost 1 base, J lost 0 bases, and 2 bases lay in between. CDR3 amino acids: CASSLYSGNTIYF. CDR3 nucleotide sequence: TGTGCCAGCAGCTTGTACTCTGGAAACACCATATATTTT.

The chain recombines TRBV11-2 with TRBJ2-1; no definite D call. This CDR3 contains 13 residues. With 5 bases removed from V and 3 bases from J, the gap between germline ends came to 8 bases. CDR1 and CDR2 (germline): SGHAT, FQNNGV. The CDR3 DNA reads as TGTGCCAGCAGCGAAAGCTACTACAATGAGCAGTTCTTC. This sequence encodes CASSESYYNEQFF.

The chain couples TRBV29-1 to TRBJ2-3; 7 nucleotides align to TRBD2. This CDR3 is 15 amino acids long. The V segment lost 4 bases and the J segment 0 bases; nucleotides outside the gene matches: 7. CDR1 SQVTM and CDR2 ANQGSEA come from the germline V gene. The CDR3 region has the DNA TGCAGCGTTGCTCGGCTAGCGGAGAGCACAGATACGCAGTATTTT. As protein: CSVARLAESTDTQYF.

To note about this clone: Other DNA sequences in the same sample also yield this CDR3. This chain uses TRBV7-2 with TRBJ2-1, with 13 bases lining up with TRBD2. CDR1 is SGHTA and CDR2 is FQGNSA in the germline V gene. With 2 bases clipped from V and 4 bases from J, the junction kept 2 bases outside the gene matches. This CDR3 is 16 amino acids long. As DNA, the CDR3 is TGTGCCAGCAGCTTACGACTAGCGGGGGGATACAATGAGCAGTTCTTC. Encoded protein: CASSLRLAGGYNEQFF.

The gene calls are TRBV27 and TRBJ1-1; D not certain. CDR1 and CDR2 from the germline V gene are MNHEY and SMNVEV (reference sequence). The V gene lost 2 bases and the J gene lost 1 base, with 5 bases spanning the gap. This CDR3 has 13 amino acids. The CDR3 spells CASSLGRNTEAFF. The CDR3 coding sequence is TGTGCCAGCAGTTTAGGCAGGAACACTGAAGCTTTCTTT.

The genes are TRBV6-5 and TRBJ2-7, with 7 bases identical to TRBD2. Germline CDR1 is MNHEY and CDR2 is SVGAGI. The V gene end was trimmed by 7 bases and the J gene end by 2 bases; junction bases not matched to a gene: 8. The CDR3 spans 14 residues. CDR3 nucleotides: TGTGCCAGCACCGCTGGTGGGGGGGCCTACGAGCAGTACTTC. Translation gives CASTAGGGAYEQYF.

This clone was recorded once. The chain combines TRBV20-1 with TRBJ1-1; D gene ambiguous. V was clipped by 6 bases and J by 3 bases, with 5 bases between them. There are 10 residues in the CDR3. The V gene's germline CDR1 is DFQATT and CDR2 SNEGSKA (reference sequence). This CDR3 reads CSAPDTEAFF. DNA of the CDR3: TGCAGTGCCCCGGACACTGAAGCTTTCTTT.